Following are 24 T cell receptor beta chains from one sample sequenced in a study of cytomegalovirus exposure and HLA in healthy donors. The PCR was carried out with 60 Vbeta primers and 13 Jbeta primers. TCRdb's table, derived via immunoSEQ multiplex PCR, lists solely in-frame clones and lacks some. The data show 90,000 to 95,000 clones, about 80% seen once. The specimen sequenced was PBMCs. The receptors derive from a man aged 25-40 years in good health and CMV-seronegative.

This clone was seen just once. The chain joins TRBV4-1 to TRBJ2-5; 8 bases are a match to TRBD1. V shed 3 bases, J shed 2 bases, and the junction held 23 bases outside the gene matches. The germline V gene encodes CDR1 MGHRA and CDR2 YSYEKL. The length of the CDR3 is 21 residues. This CDR3 reads CASSHQAKRTGTSALQETQYF. In DNA, the CDR3 is TGCGCCAGCAGCCACCAAGCGAAGCGGACAGGGACGTCCGCACTACAAGAGACCCAGTACTTC.

This sequence joins TRBV7-2 and TRBJ2-7; TRBD2 aligns across 7 bases. V lost 3 bases to trimming and J lost 4 bases; unmatched junction nucleotides: 12. The CDR3 is 16 residues long. Germline CDR1 SGHTA, CDR2 FQGNSA. CDR3 in amino acids: CASSLKTSRDSYEQYF. The CDR3 DNA reads TGTGCCAGCAGCTTGAAGACTAGCAGAGATTCTTACGAGCAGTACTTC.

The rearrangement links TRBV5-4 to TRBJ2-7; D may be TRBD2 (5 bases). From germline, CDR1 is SGHNT and CDR2 YYREEE (reference sequence). V was pared by 1 base and J by 5 bases, with 7 bases between. The CDR3 sequence is 12 residues long. The DNA for the CDR3 is TGTGCCAGCAGCTTGTACGGGAACGAGCAGTACGTC. It translates to CASSLYGNEQYV.

The rearrangement uses TRBV10-3 and TRBJ2-3, with 10 bases fitting TRBD2. Germline CDR1 ENHRY, CDR2 SYGVKD. This CDR3 contains 16 residues. J was trimmed by 4 bases and V by 2 bases; bases with no gene match: 6. The CDR3 DNA reads TGTGCCATCAGTGAGATGGCTAGCGGGAGAGCAGATACGCAGTATTTT. Residues: CAISEMASGRADTQYF.

This clone was observed once. The chain joins TRBV6-6 to TRBJ2-1, with a possible D match to TRBD1 (6 bases). The CDR3 runs 16 residues. V lost 4 bases and J 4 bases, leaving 17 bases between the germline ends. In germline, CDR1 is MNHNY, CDR2 SVGAGI (reference sequence). CDR3 sequence reads: CASSLDRRNLYNEQFF. The CDR3 nucleotides are TGTGCCAGCAGTTTAGACAGGAGAAACCTATACAATGAGCAGTTCTTC.

The V call is TRBV6-1, the J call TRBJ1-1; possible D gene TRBD1, 6 bases. The CDR3 runs 15 residues. Looked up from germline, CDR1 is MNHNS and CDR2 is SASEGT. V was cut by 4 bases and J by 4 bases, with 16 bases left in between. The CDR3: CASSVGMGGGTEAFF. CDR3 in DNA: TGTGCCAGCAGTGTTGGTATGGGAGGGGGCACTGAAGCTTTCTTT.

This clone was seen a few times. In DNA form, the CDR3 reads TGCAGCGTTGAAGGGACAGGGGGAGCAGAGCAGTACTTC. This translates into CSVEGTGGAEQYF. The chain recombines TRBV29-1 with TRBJ2-7; 10 bases map to TRBD1. Germline CDR1 SQVTM, CDR2 ANQGSEA. With V trimmed by 1 base and J by 7 bases, 4 bases remained unmatched. This CDR3 is 13 amino acids long.

V is TRBV6-6 and J is TRBJ1-6, with D possibly matching TRBD1 (5 bases). V lost 7 bases, J lost 6 bases, and 16 bases lay in between. CDR3 length equals 15 residues. In germline, CDR1 is MNHNY, CDR2 SVGAGI (reference sequence). The CDR3 nucleotides read TGTGCCAGCATTGGTCCGACAGCGTTTAATTCACCCCTCCACTTT. Protein product: CASIGPTAFNSPLHF.

The genes are TRBV6-5 and TRBJ1-5; weak D call: TRBD1 (6 bases). Trimming pared 0 bases from V and 9 bases from J, leaving 18 bases between. The germline V gene encodes CDR1 MNHEY and CDR2 SVGAGI. CDR3 size: 16 residues. CDR3 sequence reads: CASSYSSRGGGRPQHF. DNA for the CDR3: TGTGCCAGCAGTTACTCGAGTAGGGGGGGCGGAAGGCCCCAGCATTTT.

V and J are TRBV11-2 and TRBJ2-7; D possibly corresponds to TRBD2 (5 bases). V lost 7 bases and J lost 2, with 15 bases in between. This CDR3 region has 14 residues. Looked up from germline, CDR1 is SGHAT and CDR2 is FQNNGV. DNA for the CDR3: TGTGCCAGCAACCTAAAAGGGAGCCCCTACGAGCAGTACTTC. Amino acids: CASNLKGSPYEQYF.

The genes are TRBV7-8 and TRBJ2-1; TRBD2 matches at 7 bases. The CDR3 has 16 amino acids. CDR1 is SGHVS and CDR2 is FQNEAQ in the germline V gene. The J segment lost 0 bases and the V segment lost 5 bases, leaving 7 bases of the junction unmatched. The CDR3 loop is CASSPSGGSSYNEQFF. The CDR3 coding sequence is TGTGCCAGCAGCCCCTCCGGCGGGAGCTCCTACAATGAGCAGTTCTTC.

The rearrangement uses TRBV10-3 and TRBJ1-4, with D possibly matching TRBD1 (6 bases). Germline V lookup: CDR1 ENHRY, CDR2 SYGVKD. The CDR3 contains 14 residues. The V end lost 4 bases, the J end lost 7 bases, and 13 bases lay between the germline ends. The DNA for the CDR3 is TGTGCCATCAGTGTGGACAGACTGGGTGAAAAACTGTTTTTT. It is translated as CAISVDRLGEKLFF.

This clone showed up just a few times. The chain recombines TRBV6-6 with TRBJ1-2, with TRBD1 identical over 7 bases. Germline trimming cut 3 bases from V and 6 bases from J; bases unmatched to any gene: 7. The CDR3 totals 14 residues. Germline V gene data show CDR1 as MNHNY and CDR2 as SVGAGI (reference sequence). In nucleotides, the CDR3 is TGTGCCAGCAGTTATCAAGACAGGGTAGATGGCTACACCTTC. It translates to CASSYQDRVDGYTF.

The rearrangement links TRBV7-3 to TRBJ2-1, with TRBD1 identical over 7 bases. The CDR3 length is 16 residues. Germline lookup yields CDR1 SGHTA and CDR2 FQGTGA. V lost 1 base and J lost 5; bases outside the gene matches: 8. CDR3 bases: TGTGCCAGCAGCTTAAGAGGGGGCGAAGGTAACAATGAGCAGTTCTTC. It specifies CASSLRGGEGNNEQFF.

This clone showed up just a few times. This sequence joins TRBV6-1 and TRBJ1-2; TRBD1 matches 10 bases. V was pared by 5 bases and J by 5 bases, with 8 bases of the junction left unmatched. The CDR3 covers 15 residues. Germline CDR1 MNHNS, CDR2 SASEGT. DNA of the CDR3: TGTGCCAGCAGTATCCGGGACAGGGGAAGATATGGCTACACCTTC. Translated: CASSIRDRGRYGYTF.

This clone has just a few counts. The chain couples TRBV5-4 to TRBJ1-1; D is unclear. The V end was cut by 0 bases, the J end by 3 bases, with 12 bases between. The CDR3 loop spans 15 amino acids. Germline V CDR1 and CDR2: SGHNT, YYREEE (reference sequence). The CDR3 loop is CASSLAAGIDTEAFF. CDR3 nucleotides: TGTGCCAGCAGCTTGGCAGCCGGGATTGACACTGAAGCTTTCTTT.

The chain recombines TRBV9 with TRBJ1-3; D not certain. The ends were cut back, 5 bases at V and 8 bases at J, with 11 bases in the middle. Looked up from germline, CDR1 is SGDLS and CDR2 is YYNGEE. The CDR3 is 12 residues long. This CDR3 is CASSVNRDTIYF. CDR3 nucleotide sequence: TGTGCCAGCAGTGTCAACCGGGACACCATATATTTT.

V and J are TRBV5-6 and TRBJ1-6, with D perhaps TRBD1 (6 bases). The CDR3 is 18 residues long. V lost 0 bases to trimming and J lost 1 base, with 14 bases between them. Germline-derived CDR1 and CDR2 are SGHDT and YYEEEE. The CDR3 here is CASSLGRDIVSYNSPLHF. CDR3 in DNA: TGTGCCAGCAGCTTGGGAAGGGACATCGTTTCCTATAATTCACCCCTCCACTTT.

This rearrangement joins TRBV11-2 to TRBJ1-6, with unresolved D. Trimming shortened V by 2 bases and J by 13 bases, and 18 bases separated the two germline ends. The length of the CDR3 is 15 residues. Germline CDR1 and CDR2: SGHAT and FQNNGV. The CDR3, as DNA: TGTGCCAGCAGCTTAAGAGGGCAGGAAGGAGATCCCCTCCACTTT. Translating gives CASSLRGQEGDPLHF.

This clone was seen a handful of times. The chain couples TRBV25-1 to TRBJ1-1; D remains ambiguous. This CDR3 is built from 13 residues. The germline V and J ends were trimmed by 7 bases and 0 bases, with 9 bases remaining between them. Germline CDR1 reads MGHDK; CDR2 reads SYGVNS. The CDR3 reads CASISYMNTEAFF. The DNA of the CDR3 is TGTGCCAGCATCTCGTACATGAACACTGAAGCTTTCTTT.

This chain joins TRBV5-1 and TRBJ2-7, with TRBD1 as a possible D gene (6 bases). The V gene lost 0 bases and the J gene lost 0 bases, with 16 bases spanning the gap. The CDR3 is 17 amino acids. The germline gives CDR1 SGHRS, CDR2 YFSETQ. CDR3 in amino acids: CASSLAWMTGYSYEQYF. The CDR3 DNA reads as TGCGCCAGCAGCTTGGCCTGGATGACAGGATACTCCTACGAGCAGTACTTC.

The CDR3 protein is CASTLAGLSYNEQFF. In nucleotides, the CDR3 is TGTGCCAGTACTCTAGCGGGTCTCTCCTACAATGAGCAGTTCTTC. The chain joins TRBV19 to TRBJ2-1; 8 bases align to TRBD2. The junction had 5 bases not matched to a gene; V was cut back by 7 bases and J by 0 bases. Germline V gene sequence: CDR1 LNHDA, CDR2 SQIVND (reference sequence). The CDR3 loop spans 15 amino acids.

The chain joins TRBV7-8 to TRBJ1-4; the D gene is possibly TRBD1 (6 bases). Germline V gene data show CDR1 as SGHVS and CDR2 as FQNEAQ. Trimming took 2 bases from V and 5 from J, leaving 12 bases between them. The CDR3 loop spans 15 amino acids. In DNA form, the CDR3 reads TGTGCCAGCAGCTTAATCAGGGGAGGGAATGAAAAACTGTTTTTT. Protein product: CASSLIRGGNEKLFF.

The V gene is TRBV7-9, the J gene TRBJ1-1; 11 bases align to TRBD1. V lost 5 bases, J lost 3 bases, and 11 bases stayed unmatched. Germline CDR1 and CDR2: SEHNR and FQNEAQ (reference sequence). The CDR3 runs 17 residues. This CDR3 is CASSGPGQGDEDTEAFF. The CDR3 region has the DNA TGTGCCAGCAGCGGCCCGGGACAGGGGGATGAAGACACTGAAGCTTTCTTT.